What follows is one TCR beta chain and its context. CDR1 SGHAT and CDR2 FQNNGV come from the germline V gene. The CDR3 is made up of 17 amino acids. TCRdb re-called the 5' RACE reads; one entry per CDR3 protein, DNA not given. Its clone listing holds hundreds of thousands of distinct CDR3 sequences. This record belongs to a study of T cells expressing NK-cell markers. This TCR derives from a woman aged 18 to 69 in good health. The chain is built from TRBV11-2 and TRBJ1-6; TCRdb picks TRBD1, but there is no DNA to check that call. The source material was blood T cells: a sorted CD56 or NKG2C T cell subset, CD4+ or CD8+ T cells, or bulk PBMC T cells (not recorded which). CDR3 region: CASSMRQDRRTNSPLHF.